This T cell receptor beta chain is drawn from a study of T-cell memory formation after mild COVID-19. About the research overall: For the most part, TCR clusters were specific to one donor. Broader study findings: Contracting clones from day 15 to 85 showed balanced CD4/CD8; later expanders favored CD4+. The study detected some responding clones in pre-infection memory, suggesting cross-reactive memory joined. Among CD4+ contracting clones, most were CM and EM, and CD8+ ones EMRA.

The CDR3 has 13 residues. V was clipped by 4 bases and J by 5 bases; unmatched bases: 2. Looked up from germline, CDR1 is LNHNV and CDR2 is YYDKDF (reference sequence). TCRdb used MiXCR to reprocess the 5' RACE reads, holding one entry per CDR3 protein. This sample carries more than 250,000 distinct CDR3 sequences, roughly 18% of them seen once, and the ten largest clones take under 30%. Notes on this clonotype: The target antigen is unknown.

The sequencing input was PBMCs or a T cell subset sorted from them (not recorded which). The source of this sequence is a man younger than 35 who had mild COVID-19 (a few samples of this study predate the infection). Cell type and time point are not known. The chain links TRBV15 to TRBJ2-7; 10 nucleotides align to TRBD2. CDR3 DNA: TGTGCCACCAGCACGGGACTAGCGAACGAGCAGTACTTC. The encoded protein is CATSTGLANEQYF.